This paragraph covers one TCR beta chain sequence. The CDR3 has 16 amino acids. V shed 0 bases, J shed 4 bases, and the junction held 2 bases outside the gene matches. The germline V gene encodes CDR1 MNHNY and CDR2 SVGAGI (reference sequence). The data were obtained in a study of blood T cell repertoires in COVID-19. Overall study: The study drew acute and convalescent COVID-19 samples from the United States, Italy and Spain. PBMCs, B-cell-depleted T cells, or T cells provided the cDNA or gDNA that made up the material.

In the original analysis: Amplifying reference gene primers gave estimates of nucleated cell counts. The data were produced by immunoSEQ multiplex PCR, yet TCRdb's version contains in-frame clones alone and is incomplete. That table supplies the V and J calls and clone size; D and trimming were determined from the DNA. This table has some 68,000 clones, 80% to 90% appearing once. The clonotype was recovered from a human donor in a cohort sampled during active COVID-19. The chain joins TRBV6-6 to TRBJ1-5; 11 nucleotides align to TRBD1. The sample taken for sequencing was peripheral blood. CDR3 amino acids: CASSYSGTGGNQPQHF. CDR3 coding DNA: TGTGCCAGCAGTTACTCGGGGACAGGGGGTAATCAGCCCCAGCATTTT.